The 28 T cell receptor beta chains listed next were all sequenced from one sample in a study of blood T cell repertoires in COVID-19. Only in-frame clones appear in the TCRdb table, and some are missing; sequencing was by immunoSEQ multiplex PCR. In the table there are around 95,000 clones, about 85% of which are singletons. The specimen sequenced was peripheral blood. The receptors stem from a man in his forties or fifties with active or convalescent COVID-19.

As regards this clone: Other DNA variants within this sample encode the same CDR3. The chain employs TRBV19 and TRBJ1-1, with a tentative D call TRBD1 (5 bases). Trimming removed 0 bases from V and 3 bases from J, with 8 bases in between. From germline, CDR1 is LNHDA and CDR2 SQIVND (reference sequence). The CDR3 spans 14 residues. CDR3 coding DNA: TGTGCCAGTAGTATAGATCGGGGGGACACTGAAGCTTTCTTT. It yields the protein CASSIDRGDTEAFF.

The chain is built from TRBV5-4 and TRBJ1-1; 10 bases are a match to TRBD1. CDR3 length equals 12 residues. Germline CDR1 and CDR2: SGHNT and YYREEE (reference sequence). Trimming removed 5 bases from V and 8 bases from J; junction bases left unmatched: 3. CDR3 coding DNA: TGTGCCAGCAGTCGGGACAGGGGAGAAGCTTTCTTT. This encodes CASSRDRGEAFF.

Comment on this clone: Mismatch with germline at one junction end may stem from a read error. The CDR3 DNA is TGTGCCACCAGCAGAGATTTAGGGAGTCATACTGTTCACTTC. Its protein is CATSRDLGSHTVHF. The rearrangement uses TRBV15 and TRBJ2-7; TRBD2 is a possible D gene (5 bases). The CDR3 contains 14 residues. The germline V gene has CDR1 LNHNV and CDR2 YYDKDF (reference sequence).

The V gene is TRBV11-3, the J gene TRBJ1-1; no firm D call. CDR1 is SGHNT, CDR2 YENEEA, per germline. CDR3 size: 15 residues. V was shortened by 4 bases and J by 0 bases, with 12 bases between the two germline ends. This CDR3 reads CASSYTRYMNTEAFF. The CDR3 nucleotides are TGTGCCAGCAGCTATACCCGATACATGAACACTGAAGCTTTCTTT.

The gene calls are TRBV6-1 and TRBJ2-7; the D is unclear. The CDR3 sequence is 12 residues long. Germline CDR1 is MNHNS and CDR2 is SASEGT. V was trimmed by 3 bases and J by 4 bases, leaving 7 bases between them. For the CDR3, the DNA is TGTGCCAGCAGTGAGGCCCGTTACGAGCAGTACTTC. This codes for CASSEARYEQYF.

The chain combines TRBV3-1 (or the pseudogene TRBV3-2) with TRBJ1-4; 9 nucleotides match TRBD1. Trimming cost V 0 bases and J 8 bases; bases outside gene matches: 4. This CDR3 has 15 amino acids. Germline V lookup: CDR1 LGHDT, CDR2 YNNKEL (reference sequence). The CDR3 spells CASSQEGQGREKLFF. For the CDR3, the DNA is TGTGCCAGCAGCCAAGAGGGACAGGGAAGAGAAAAACTGTTTTTT.

This chain uses TRBV9 with TRBJ2-3, with 11 bases matching TRBD2. J gave up 0 bases and V 0 bases, and 12 bases lay outside the gene matches. The CDR3 has 20 amino acids. The V gene's germline CDR1 is SGDLS and CDR2 YYNGEE. CDR3 amino acids: CASSVAGGTSGYSSTDTQYF. CDR3 nucleotide sequence: TGTGCCAGCAGCGTAGCTGGTGGGACTAGCGGATACTCTAGCACAGATACGCAGTATTTT.

This chain connects TRBV16 to TRBJ1-6; maybe TRBD1 (5 bases). The CDR3 covers 15 residues. The germline V gene has CDR1 KGHSY and CDR2 FQNENV. V lost 5 bases, J lost 8 bases, and 16 bases lay in between. CDR3 sequence reads: CASSSSQGGDSPLHF. The DNA for the CDR3 is TGTGCCAGCAGCTCTTCGCAGGGAGGTGATTCACCCCTCCACTTT. Using reference TRBV16 and TRBJ1-6 for the parts outside the CDR3, the full variable domain is GEEVAQTPKHLVRGEGQKAKLYCAPIKGHSYVFWYQQVLKNEFKFLISFQNENVFDETGMPKERFSAKCLPNSPCSLEIQATKLEDSAVYFCASSSSQGGDSPLHFGNGTRLTVT.

The chain employs TRBV6-5 and TRBJ2-1, with D possibly matching TRBD1 (6 bases). Germline lookup yields CDR1 MNHEY and CDR2 SVGAGI. The CDR3 is 14 residues long. V shed 2 bases and J shed 7 bases, with 12 bases lying between them. The CDR3 sequence is CASSYARGSNEQFF. CDR3 bases: TGTGCCAGCAGTTACGCCAGGGGTTCAAATGAGCAGTTCTTC.

The chain combines TRBV29-1 with TRBJ2-2, with D maybe TRBD2 (5 bases). V lost 4 bases to trimming and J lost 7 bases, with 10 bases between them. Per germline, CDR1 SQVTM and CDR2 ANQGSEA. CDR3 length equals 12 residues. CDR3 nucleotide sequence: TGCAGCGTTGGGGAGATCGTCGGGGAGCTGTTTTTT. This gives the protein CSVGEIVGELFF.

The genes are TRBV30 and TRBJ1-5; tentatively, D is TRBD1 (5 bases). The V gene lost 3 bases and the J gene lost 2 bases, with 11 bases spanning the gap. Germline CDR1 reads GTSNPN; CDR2 reads SVGIG (reference sequence). The CDR3 has 14 residues. This CDR3 is CAWSLTGGNQPQHF. The CDR3 region has the DNA TGTGCCTGGAGCCTCACAGGTGGCAATCAGCCCCAGCATTTT. Complete variable domain (other parts from reference TRBV30 and TRBJ1-5): SQTIHQWPATLVQPVGSPLSLECTVEGTSNPNLYWYRQAAGRGLQLLFYSVGIGQISSEVPQNLSASRPQDRQFILSSKKLLLSDSGFYLCAWSLTGGNQPQHFGDGTRLSIL.

The chain links TRBV11-2 to TRBJ2-1; D possibly corresponds to TRBD2 (6 bases). This CDR3 has 18 amino acids. Between the trimmed V and J ends, which lost 2 bases and 0 bases, there was a span of 17 bases. The germline gives CDR1 SGHAT, CDR2 FQNNGV. The CDR3 here is CASSLNPGLTSSYNEQFF. CDR3 DNA sequence: TGTGCCAGCAGCTTAAATCCGGGACTTACAAGCTCCTACAATGAGCAGTTCTTC.

The chain links TRBV9 to TRBJ2-2, with a possible D match to TRBD2 (6 bases). In germline, CDR1 is SGDLS, CDR2 YYNGEE. V gave up 4 bases and J gave up 6 bases, with 16 bases separating them. The CDR3 length is 15 residues. CDR3 DNA sequence: TGTGCCAGCAGCCCCCGACTAGTAGAGTCCGGGGAGCTGTTTTTT. Translation gives CASSPRLVESGELFF. Supplemented by reference TRBV9 and TRBJ2-2, the full variable domain reads DSGVTQTPKHLITATGQRVTLRCSPRSGDLSVYWYQQSLDQGLQFLIQYYNGEERAKGNILERFSAQQFPDLHSELNLSSLELGDSALYFCASSPRLVESGELFFGEGSRLTVL.

The chain recombines TRBV7-9 with TRBJ2-5, with 10 bases fitting TRBD2. Germline V gene data show CDR1 as SEHNR and CDR2 as FQNEAQ (reference sequence). The CDR3 is 16 residues long. Trimming took 6 bases from V and 1 from J; bases not matched to a gene: 8. As DNA, the CDR3 is TGTGCCAGCAGACACAGGACTAGCGGCCCCCAAGAGACCCAGTACTTC. This codes for CASRHRTSGPQETQYF.

The V and J genes are TRBV5-1 and TRBJ2-7; 11 nucleotides line up with TRBD1. CDR3 length equals 17 residues. Germline V gene data show CDR1 as SGHRS and CDR2 as YFSETQ. V lost 4 bases to trimming and J lost 6 bases; unmatched junction nucleotides: 15. Written as DNA, the CDR3 is TGCGCCAGCAGCGCCTCGAGTAGGGGACAGGGGGTAGCCGAGCAGTACTTC. Its translation: CASSASSRGQGVAEQYF.

In its sample, this clone was seen once. The chain couples TRBV18 to TRBJ2-7; 7 bases are a match to TRBD1. Looked up from germline, CDR1 is KGHSH and CDR2 is LQKENI. CDR3 length equals 15 residues. J lost 5 bases, V lost 3 bases, and 10 bases had no gene match. CDR3 sequence reads: CASSPGPQGVHEQYF. CDR3 nucleotides: TGTGCCAGCTCACCGGGCCCGCAGGGGGTCCACGAGCAGTACTTC.

The gene calls are TRBV6-5 and TRBJ2-4; D might be TRBD1 (6 bases). The V end lost 6 bases, the J end lost 5 bases, and 11 bases lay between the germline ends. The CDR3 spans 13 residues. Per the germline V gene, CDR1 is MNHEY and CDR2 is SVGAGI. The DNA for the CDR3 is TGTGCCAGCAGCGACAGGTCGCAAAACATTCAGTACTTC. Translating gives CASSDRSQNIQYF.

Only a few counts were recorded for this clone. The chain joins TRBV12-3 or TRBV12-4 to TRBJ2-2; 11 nucleotides align to TRBD1. The V gene end was trimmed by 7 bases and the J gene end by 8 bases; junction bases not matched to a gene: 3. The CDR3 contains 13 residues. The chain's CDR3 is CASTGQGEGELFF. Here the CDR3 DNA reads TGTGCCAGCACGGGACAGGGGGAGGGGGAGCTGTTTTTT.

The CDR3 DNA is TGTGCCAGTAGTAGAGGAGCGGGAGGGCCCGAGCAGTACTTC. Protein: CASSRGAGGPEQYF. J is TRBJ2-7 and V is TRBV19, with 10 nucleotides matching TRBD2. The junction had 6 bases not matched to a gene; V was cut back by 4 bases and J by 6 bases. The germline gives CDR1 LNHDA, CDR2 SQIVND (reference sequence). CDR3 length equals 14 residues.

The chain carries TRBV30 and TRBJ2-7; D might be TRBD1 (5 bases). The ends were cut back, 0 bases at V and 2 bases at J, with 14 bases in the middle. CDR1 GTSNPN and CDR2 SVGIG come from the germline V gene (reference sequence). The CDR3 sequence is 15 residues long. CDR3 residues: CAWSVQAAITYEQYF. The CDR3 region has the DNA TGTGCCTGGAGTGTACAGGCGGCGATAACCTACGAGCAGTACTTC. The variable domain in full, with the rest retrieved from reference TRBV30 and TRBJ2-7, is SQTIHQWPATLVQPVGSPLSLECTVEGTSNPNLYWYRQAAGRGLQLLFYSVGIGQISSEVPQNLSASRPQDRQFILSSKKLLLSDSGFYLCAWSVQAAITYEQYFGPGTRLTVT.

This clone was recorded once. CDR3: CASTPYGEQYF. CDR3 nucleotides: TGTGCCAGCACCCCGTACGGCGAGCAGTACTTC. This rearrangement joins TRBV28 to TRBJ2-7; D remains unclear. Per germline, CDR1 MDHEN and CDR2 SYDVKM. This CDR3 spans 11 amino acids. Trimming cost V 7 bases and J 6 bases, with 10 bases left between them.

The rearrangement uses TRBV5-4 and TRBJ2-1; 7 nucleotides agree with TRBD2. Germline loops: CDR1 SGHNT, CDR2 YYREEE (reference sequence). The CDR3 runs to 16 residues. Germline trimming cut 4 bases from V and 0 bases from J; bases unmatched to any gene: 7. Here the CDR3 reads CASSGGLVSSYNEQFF. Here the CDR3 DNA reads TGTGCCAGCAGCGGCGGACTAGTTAGCTCCTACAATGAGCAGTTCTTC.

CDR3 nucleotides: TGTGCCAGTAGTATGATGATGGTGGGCGAGGGCTACACCTTC. Its protein product is CASSMMMVGEGYTF. The chain links TRBV19 to TRBJ1-2; D is uncertain. CDR1 and CDR2 (germline): LNHDA, SQIVND (reference sequence). Trimming took off 3 bases at V and 8 bases at J, with 16 bases between the two ends. There are 14 residues in the CDR3.

The V gene is TRBV27, the J gene TRBJ2-3; 7 bases align to TRBD2. V shed 5 bases and J 6 bases; nucleotides not matched to a gene: 11. Per germline, CDR1 MNHEY and CDR2 SMNVEV (reference sequence). The CDR3 runs 15 residues. The CDR3 loop reads CASSPRTRRGDTQYF. CDR3 nucleotides: TGTGCCAGCAGTCCCCGGACTAGACGGGGGGATACGCAGTATTTT.

The chain is built from TRBV19 and TRBJ1-5; a possible D gene is TRBD1 (5 bases). CDR1 is LNHDA, CDR2 SQIVND, per germline (reference sequence). The CDR3 is made up of 19 amino acids. V shed 5 bases and J shed 0 bases, with 23 bases lying between them. The CDR3 DNA sequence: TGTGCCAGTAGTGACCCGGGGCAACCCAGGAGGGATAGCAATCAGCCCCAGCATTTT. This codes for CASSDPGQPRRDSNQPQHF.

The chain employs TRBV6-5 and TRBJ2-7; D is possibly TRBD1 (6 bases). Germline loops: CDR1 MNHEY, CDR2 SVGAGI. The CDR3 consists of 15 residues. Trimming shortened V by 1 base and J by 0 bases, and 10 bases separated the two germline ends. The CDR3 DNA reads as TGTGCCAGCAGTTACTTGGCACAGGGCTCCTACGAGCAGTACTTC. Its protein is CASSYLAQGSYEQYF.

V and J are TRBV7-2 and TRBJ2-7; 9 bases line up with TRBD2. The J segment lost 4 bases and the V segment lost 1 base, leaving 5 bases of the junction unmatched. Per germline, CDR1 SGHTA and CDR2 FQGNSA. The length of the CDR3 is 15 residues. The CDR3 coding sequence is TGTGCCAGCAGCTTAGATAGCGGGAGCAGGTACGAGCAGTACTTC. Translating gives CASSLDSGSRYEQYF. Full variable domain (missing parts from reference TRBV7-2 and TRBJ2-7): GAGVSQSPSNKVTEKGKDVELRCDPISGHTALYWYRQSLGQGLEFLIYFQGNSAPDKSGLPSDRFSAERTGGSVSTLTIQRTQQEDSAVYLCASSLDSGSRYEQYFGPGTRLTVT.

The chain has TRBV6-5 and TRBJ2-2; D remains ambiguous. The CDR3 loop spans 14 amino acids. V was cut by 2 bases and J by 2 bases, with 6 bases left in between. The germline V gene has CDR1 MNHEY and CDR2 SVGAGI. The chain's CDR3 is CASSYQRNTGELFF. DNA for the CDR3: TGTGCCAGCAGTTACCAGCGAAACACCGGGGAGCTGTTTTTT.